A single sample is the source of the 15 T cell receptor beta chains below, sequenced in a study of T cell changes during pregnancy in multiple sclerosis. Data came from immunoSEQ multiplex PCR; TCRdb stores just in-frame clones and leaves some out. The repertoire holds some 80,000 clones, with about 93% as singletons. This sample comprised peripheral blood, obtained in the first trimester of pregnancy. These receptors were taken from a female donor with multiple sclerosis, enrolled in a pregnancy study.

This sequence joins TRBV7-6 and TRBJ2-3; D might be TRBD1 (6 bases). Germline V gene lookup returns CDR1 SGHVS and CDR2 FNYEAQ. Trimming took 5 bases from V and 1 from J, leaving 13 bases between them. The CDR3 is made up of 15 amino acids. The CDR3 nucleotides read TGTGCCAGCAGCCTGCTAGGGGGAGGCACAGATACGCAGTATTTT. Translating it yields CASSLLGGGTDTQYF.

The rearrangement joins TRBV6-1 to TRBJ1-6; the D is unclear. Trimming took off 6 bases at V and 7 bases at J, with 13 bases between the two ends. Germline V gene data show CDR1 as MNHNS and CDR2 as SASEGT. The CDR3 is 14 amino acids. The CDR3 DNA sequence: TGTGCCAGCAGCACACAACCTTCGAATTCACCCCTCCACTTT. The encoded protein is CASSTQPSNSPLHF.

This rearrangement joins TRBV2 to TRBJ2-1; 10 bases agree with TRBD2. From germline, CDR1 is SNHLY and CDR2 FYNNEI. The ends lost 8 bases at V and 7 bases at J; junction bases unmatched: 8. The CDR3 has 14 residues. The CDR3 loop is CASLSSSGRNEQFF. CDR3 sequence (DNA): TGTGCCAGCCTGTCTTCTAGCGGGAGAAATGAGCAGTTCTTC.

This chain connects TRBV28 to TRBJ1-5; a weak D match, TRBD1 (5 bases). The CDR3 length is 16 residues. The V gene lost 6 bases and the J gene lost 5 bases, with 20 bases spanning the gap. Per the germline V gene, CDR1 is MDHEN and CDR2 is SYDVKM. The CDR3 here is CASSPSQGRADQPQHF. The CDR3 DNA sequence: TGTGCCAGCAGCCCTAGTCAGGGTAGAGCCGATCAGCCCCAGCATTTT. The variable domain in full, with the rest retrieved from reference TRBV28 and TRBJ1-5, is DVKVTQSSRYLVKRTGEKVFLECVQDMDHENMFWYRQDPGLGLRLIYFSYDVKMKEKGDIPEGYSVSREKKERFSLILESASTNQTSMYLCASSPSQGRADQPQHFGDGTRLSIL.

The chain is built from TRBV11-2 and TRBJ1-2, with 10 bases matching TRBD1. V was pared by 7 bases and J by 5 bases, with 16 bases of the junction left unmatched. The germline CDR1 and CDR2 sequences are SGHAT and FQNNGV. There are 17 residues in the CDR3. The CDR3 nucleotides are TGTGCCAGCAACCCGGGACAGGGGCTTCTTGGCGTATATGGCTACACCTTC. Its translation: CASNPGQGLLGVYGYTF.

The rearrangement uses TRBV11-3 and TRBJ1-1; D is ambiguous. Germline values: CDR1 SGHNT, CDR2 YENEEA. V shed 2 bases and J shed 1 base, with 5 bases lying between them. This CDR3 region has 13 residues. The CDR3 loop reads CASSLNSNTEAFF. The CDR3 DNA follows: TGTGCCAGCAGCTTAAACTCGAACACTGAAGCTTTCTTT.

The rearrangement joins TRBV7-9 to TRBJ1-2; possible D gene TRBD1, 6 bases. V lost 3 bases to trimming and J lost 2 bases, with 10 bases between them. This CDR3 has 14 amino acids. From germline, CDR1 is SEHNR and CDR2 FQNEAQ (reference sequence). In DNA form, the CDR3 reads TGTGCCAGCAGCTTGGACAGCCTAAACTATGGCTACACCTTC. This gives the protein CASSLDSLNYGYTF.

The V call is TRBV6-1, the J call TRBJ1-1, with 7 nucleotides matching TRBD1. The CDR3 extends over 14 amino acids. J was trimmed by 4 bases and V by 5 bases; bases with no gene match: 7. Germline V gene data show CDR1 as MNHNS and CDR2 as SASEGT. The CDR3 DNA sequence: TGTGCCAGCAGTTTAGAAGGGGGCATCACTGAAGCTTTCTTT. This sequence encodes CASSLEGGITEAFF.

This chain connects TRBV6-5 to TRBJ2-2, with D possibly TRBD2 on 5 matching bases. This CDR3 is 15 amino acids long. The V end was cut by 0 bases, the J end by 4 bases, with 9 bases between. Germline loops: CDR1 MNHEY, CDR2 SVGAGI. The CDR3 DNA follows: TGTGCCAGCAGTTACTCGAGGGCGGGCACCGGGGAGCTGTTTTTT. Its protein product is CASSYSRAGTGELFF.

The gene calls are TRBV10-2 and TRBJ1-3; weak D call: TRBD1 (6 bases). Germline V gene sequence: CDR1 WSHSY, CDR2 SAAADI. The CDR3 consists of 14 residues. Trimming took 4 bases from V and 7 from J, leaving 14 bases between them. The CDR3 loop reads CASSVANRENTIYF. The CDR3 DNA is TGCGCCAGCAGTGTCGCGAACAGGGAGAACACCATATATTTT.

The gene calls are TRBV28 and TRBJ1-2, with D perhaps TRBD1 (6 bases). Germline loops: CDR1 MDHEN, CDR2 SYDVKM. The CDR3 runs 15 residues. The V gene lost 6 bases and the J gene lost 1 base, with 15 bases spanning the gap. CDR3 sequence reads: CASRETGTHNYGYTF. The CDR3 nucleotides are TGTGCCAGCAGAGAGACCGGGACACATAACTATGGCTACACCTTC.

The chain links TRBV29-1 to TRBJ2-1; 11 bases are shared with TRBD2. The CDR3 runs 15 residues. The germline V gene encodes CDR1 SQVTM and CDR2 ANQGSEA. V shed 2 bases and J 4 bases; nucleotides not matched to a gene: 4. CDR3 in amino acids: CSVESGTSGYNEQFF. The CDR3, as DNA: TGCAGCGTTGAATCCGGGACTAGCGGATACAATGAGCAGTTCTTC.

V usage is TRBV29-1 and J usage is TRBJ2-1; D call uncertain. Germline V gene sequence: CDR1 SQVTM, CDR2 ANQGSEA. With 7 bases removed from V and 6 bases from J, the gap between germline ends came to 7 bases. The CDR3 contains 10 residues. This CDR3 is CSADFNEQFF. The CDR3 DNA reads as TGCAGCGCTGACTTCAATGAGCAGTTCTTC.

J is TRBJ2-5 and V is TRBV7-2, with D tentatively TRBD2 (5 bases). The CDR3 totals 13 residues. V was clipped by 2 bases and J by 10 bases, with 14 bases between them. The germline CDR1 and CDR2 sequences are SGHTA and FQGNSA. In nucleotides, the CDR3 is TGTGCCAGCAGCTTATCAGGTCTCGGGAACCAGTACTTC. This codes for CASSLSGLGNQYF.

The chain employs TRBV9 and TRBJ2-6, with 14 bases that match TRBD2. This CDR3 region has 17 residues. Trimming took 3 bases from V and 3 from J; bases not matched to a gene: 2. Germline V gene data show CDR1 as SGDLS and CDR2 as YYNGEE. CDR3: CASSGGLAGVGANVLTF. The CDR3 region has the DNA TGTGCCAGCAGCGGGGGACTAGCGGGGGTTGGGGCCAACGTCCTGACTTTC.